This TCR beta chain emerged from a study of blood T cell repertoires in COVID-19. As for the study in general: Donors in the United States, Italy and Spain gave samples during acute or convalescent COVID-19. The cDNA or gDNA used as material had been derived from T cells, B-cell-depleted T cells, or PBMCs.

This clone was seen more than once but under ten times. Clones were sequenced by immunoSEQ multiplex PCR, and TCRdb holds only the in-frame ones, with some missing. The sample carries around 190,000 clones, 75% to 90% recorded once. J gave up 6 bases and V 4 bases, and 6 bases lay outside the gene matches. In germline, CDR1 is SGHRS, CDR2 YFSETQ. The CDR3 has 15 amino acids. The V call is TRBV5-1, the J call TRBJ1-4; 10 bases fit TRBD1. The TCR originated in a man aged 55 to 69 with acute or convalescent COVID-19. The sequenced sample consisted of peripheral blood. The DNA of the CDR3 is TGCGCCAGCAGCGGATTTGGACAGGGGGATGAAAAACTGTTTTTT. Its protein is CASSGFGQGDEKLFF. The full variable domain, completed using reference TRBV5-1 and TRBJ1-4, is KAGVTQTPRYLIKTRGQQVTLSCSPISGHRSVSWYQQTPGQGLQFLFEYFSETQRNKGNFPGRFSGRQFSNSRSEMNVSTLELGDSALYLCASSGFGQGDEKLFFGSGTQLSVL.